Below are 29 T cell receptor beta chains sequenced from a single sample in a study of blood T cell repertoires in COVID-19. Data came from immunoSEQ multiplex PCR; TCRdb stores just in-frame clones and leaves some out. Of 25,000 to 30,000 clones listed, roughly 82% are singletons. The sequenced material came from peripheral blood. Receptors originate from an elderly man with active or convalescent COVID-19.

The chain uses TRBV28 and TRBJ2-3, with a weak D call TRBD2 (5 bases). Germline values: CDR1 MDHEN, CDR2 SYDVKM. The CDR3 contains 16 residues. V was clipped by 5 bases and J by 4 bases, with 19 bases between them. CDR3 loop: CASSTPSYPSSDTQYF. The DNA of the CDR3 is TGTGCCAGCAGTACACCTAGCTACCCTTCTTCAGATACGCAGTATTTT.

V usage is TRBV6-5 and J usage is TRBJ1-5; D is possibly TRBD1 (5 bases). Germline V gene lookup returns CDR1 MNHEY and CDR2 SVGAGI. The CDR3 totals 13 residues. Between the trimmed V and J ends, which lost 6 bases and 2 bases, there was a span of 8 bases. CDR3 bases: TGTGCCAGCAGGCAGGGCGGCAATCAGCCCCAGCATTTT. Encoded protein: CASRQGGNQPQHF.

The gene calls are TRBV2 and TRBJ1-4; possible D gene TRBD1, 5 bases. Germline CDR1 reads SNHLY; CDR2 reads FYNNEI. CDR3 length: 15 residues. V was cut by 5 bases and J by 4 bases, with 14 bases left in between. The CDR3 DNA follows: TGTGCCAGCAGTCCATCTGACAGTAATAATGAAAAACTGTTTTTT. Amino acid sequence: CASSPSDSNNEKLFF.

J is TRBJ1-2 and V is TRBV12-3 or TRBV12-4, with a possible D match to TRBD1 (6 bases). CDR3 size: 13 residues. V was pared by 1 base and J by 5 bases, with 8 bases between. CDR3: CASSLEGGYGYTF. DNA for the CDR3: TGTGCCAGCAGTTTAGAAGGGGGATATGGCTACACCTTC.

The V and J genes are TRBV6-5 and TRBJ2-7, with D maybe TRBD1 (6 bases). CDR1 and CDR2 from the germline V gene are MNHEY and SVGAGI. V shed 0 bases and J shed 0 bases, with 9 bases lying between them. The CDR3 runs 15 residues. The CDR3 region has the DNA TGTGCCAGCAGTTACTCCCAGGGGAGCTCCTACGAGCAGTACTTC. Its translation: CASSYSQGSSYEQYF.

The genes are TRBV21-1 and TRBJ2-1; the D call of TRBD2 is as the table states it, not checked on the DNA. TRBV21-1 counts as a pseudogene. The CDR3 has 16 residues. The CDR3 region is CASSKAGTSGRCEQFF. DNA for the CDR3: TGTGCCAGCAGCAAAGCGGGGACTAGCGGGAGGTGTGAGCAGTTCTTC.

Here the CDR3 DNA reads TGTGCCAGTAAGACCCGTGGGGGGACAGGGACCACCGGGGAGCTGTTTTTT. This codes for CASKTRGGTGTTGELFF. The J gene is TRBJ2-2, the V gene TRBV19; 9 nucleotides line up with TRBD1. The germline V gene has CDR1 LNHDA and CDR2 SQIVND (reference sequence). This CDR3 has 17 amino acids. V dropped 7 bases and J dropped 4; count of bases not matched to a gene: 13.

The gene calls are TRBV19 and TRBJ1-2, with 8 nucleotides matching TRBD1. The CDR3 totals 13 residues. The germline V gene encodes CDR1 LNHDA and CDR2 SQIVND (reference sequence). J gave up 5 bases and V 3 bases, and 2 bases lay outside the gene matches. The CDR3 DNA sequence: TGTGCCAGTAGTATGGGACAGGTGTATGGCTACACCTTC. Amino acid sequence: CASSMGQVYGYTF.

The chain has TRBV27 and TRBJ2-2; 9 bases line up with TRBD1. This CDR3 spans 16 amino acids. Germline V gene lookup returns CDR1 MNHEY and CDR2 SMNVEV (reference sequence). The ends lost 1 base at V and 7 bases at J; junction bases unmatched: 7. CDR3 coding DNA: TGTGCCAGCAGTTTATATCGGGACAGGGCCGTCGGGGAGCTGTTTTTT. It translates to CASSLYRDRAVGELFF.

This clone was seen a single time. This chain connects TRBV6-1 to TRBJ2-1; no clear D gene. The CDR3 loop spans 11 amino acids. CDR1 MNHNS and CDR2 SASEGT come from the germline V gene. The ends were cut back, 2 bases at V and 8 bases at J, with 4 bases in the middle. This CDR3 is CASSEYYEQFF. As DNA, the CDR3 is TGTGCCAGCAGTGAATACTATGAGCAGTTCTTC.

This clone was seen once. The rearrangement uses TRBV7-6 and TRBJ2-7; TRBD2 matches 9 bases. Looked up from germline, CDR1 is SGHVS and CDR2 is FNYEAQ. This CDR3 region has 15 residues. V dropped 1 base and J dropped 3; count of bases not matched to a gene: 4. The CDR3 sequence is CASSLGASGNYEQYF. DNA for the CDR3: TGTGCCAGCAGCTTAGGGGCTAGCGGGAACTACGAGCAGTACTTC.

The chain is built from TRBV3-1 (or the pseudogene TRBV3-2) and TRBJ2-7, with 16 positions matching TRBD2. The CDR3 is made up of 17 amino acids. In germline, CDR1 is LGHDT, CDR2 YNNKEL (reference sequence). V lost 4 bases, J lost 6 bases, and 9 bases stayed unmatched. The DNA of the CDR3 is TGTGCCAGCAGCCGAGGGACTAGCGGGGGGGCCCTAAGCGAGCAGTACTTC. Amino acid sequence: CASSRGTSGGALSEQYF.

CDR3: CATLGTGGSQPQHF. DNA of the CDR3: TGTGCCACCCTGGGGACAGGGGGCAGTCAGCCCCAGCATTTT. This chain links TRBV28 with TRBJ1-5; 12 bases are shared with TRBD1. The V and J ends lost 10 bases and 6 bases, in that order; junction bases with no gene match: 7. CDR3 length equals 14 residues. Germline V gene lookup returns CDR1 MDHEN and CDR2 SYDVKM.

The rearrangement joins TRBV6-5 to TRBJ2-7, with 8 nucleotides matching TRBD1. Germline V gene data show CDR1 as MNHEY and CDR2 as SVGAGI. The CDR3 sequence is 15 residues long. The ends lost 0 bases at V and 3 bases at J; junction bases unmatched: 4. This chain's CDR3 is CASSYSGTGVYEQYF. DNA for the CDR3: TGTGCCAGCAGTTACTCCGGGACAGGAGTCTACGAGCAGTACTTC.

The chain combines TRBV5-1 with TRBJ2-5, with 7 positions matching TRBD2. Germline V gene lookup returns CDR1 SGHRS and CDR2 YFSETQ. CDR3 length equals 16 residues. The J segment lost 4 bases and the V segment lost 4 bases, leaving 13 bases of the junction unmatched. The CDR3 DNA is TGCGCCAGCAGCCCTGCAGCCAGCGGGGTGATAGAGACCCAGTACTTC. This encodes CASSPAASGVIETQYF.

The rearrangement joins TRBV5-1 to TRBJ1-1; 9 positions agree with TRBD1. Germline CDR1 is SGHRS and CDR2 is YFSETQ. V lost 3 bases and J lost 1; bases outside the gene matches: 1. The CDR3 has 14 residues. CDR3 nucleotides: TGCGCCAGCAGCTGGGACAGGGCGAACACTGAAGCTTTCTTT. Translating gives CASSWDRANTEAFF. The full variable domain, its missing parts supplied by reference TRBV5-1 and TRBJ1-1, is KAGVTQTPRYLIKTRGQQVTLSCSPISGHRSVSWYQQTPGQGLQFLFEYFSETQRNKGNFPGRFSGRQFSNSRSEMNVSTLELGDSALYLCASSWDRANTEAFFGQGTRLTVV.

The V gene is TRBV5-6, the J gene TRBJ1-3; no firm D call. The V and J ends lost 3 bases and 0 bases respectively, with 7 bases between them. The CDR3 contains 14 residues. Germline V gene sequence: CDR1 SGHDT, CDR2 YYEEEE. CDR3 in amino acids: CASSSGLSGNTIYF. The CDR3, as DNA: TGTGCCAGCAGCTCCGGACTCTCTGGAAACACCATATATTTT.

The rearrangement uses TRBV19 and TRBJ1-5, with a tentative D call TRBD1 (6 bases). CDR3 length equals 13 residues. Germline-derived CDR1 and CDR2 are LNHDA and SQIVND (reference sequence). Trimming took 5 bases from V and 4 from J, leaving 9 bases between them. CDR3 bases: TGTGCCAGTAGTCGACAGGTTAATCAGCCCCAGCATTTT. It codes for CASSRQVNQPQHF.

The rearrangement links TRBV12-3 or TRBV12-4 to TRBJ1-1; no firm D call. The CDR3 contains 13 residues. V was trimmed by 3 bases and J by 0 bases, leaving 5 bases between them. The CDR3 protein is CASSFQLNTEAFF. DNA of the CDR3: TGTGCCAGCAGTTTTCAGTTGAACACTGAAGCTTTCTTT.

The chain uses TRBV6-9 and TRBJ2-2; D might be TRBD2 (5 bases). This CDR3 comprises 15 residues. V was cut by 8 bases and J by 4 bases, with 17 bases left in between. Germline V gives CDR1 MNHGY, CDR2 SVAAGI. CDR3 protein: CASYAGGPFTGELFF. CDR3 DNA sequence: TGTGCCAGCTATGCGGGCGGTCCTTTCACCGGGGAGCTGTTTTTT.

The gene calls are TRBV27 and TRBJ2-3; a possible D gene is TRBD1 (6 bases). Germline-derived CDR1 and CDR2 are MNHEY and SMNVEV (reference sequence). The CDR3 loop spans 16 amino acids. V lost 0 bases to trimming and J lost 1 base, with 11 bases between them. The DNA of the CDR3 is TGTGCCAGCAGTTTATCGACCGCAGGGGGCACAGATACGCAGTATTTT. It specifies CASSLSTAGGTDTQYF.

V and J are TRBV6-5 and TRBJ2-7; 7 positions agree with TRBD1. V shed 6 bases and J 3 bases; nucleotides not matched to a gene: 8. Looked up from germline, CDR1 is MNHEY and CDR2 is SVGAGI. The length of the CDR3 is 14 residues. The CDR3 nucleotides read TGTGCCAGCAGGGCCGGGACAGCCTACTACGAGCAGTACTTC. It specifies CASRAGTAYYEQYF.

The gene calls are TRBV5-5 and TRBJ2-2; 8 bases line up with TRBD2. V lost 5 bases and J lost 0; bases outside the gene matches: 9. CDR1 and CDR2 (germline): SGHKS, YYEKEE (reference sequence). The CDR3 runs 17 residues. The CDR3 DNA reads as TGTGCCAGCAGTTTCGCAGCGGGAGCGGCGAACACCGGGGAGCTGTTTTTT. This encodes CASSFAAGAANTGELFF.

This chain links TRBV7-2 with TRBJ1-5; no definite D call. Germline V gene sequence: CDR1 SGHTA, CDR2 FQGNSA. The CDR3 contains 14 residues. Trimming pared 5 bases from V and 1 base from J, leaving 9 bases between. The CDR3 spells CASSAQVSNQPQHF. As DNA, the CDR3 is TGTGCCAGCAGCGCCCAGGTCAGCAATCAGCCCCAGCATTTT.

J is TRBJ2-7 and V is TRBV2, with 8 positions matching TRBD1. V gave up 6 bases and J gave up 7 bases; unmatched junction bases: 8. This CDR3 has 13 amino acids. Germline V gives CDR1 SNHLY, CDR2 FYNNEI. The CDR3 sequence: CASSRQGAREQYF. The CDR3, as DNA: TGTGCCAGCAGCAGGCAGGGGGCGCGGGAGCAGTACTTC.

This sequence joins TRBV9 and TRBJ2-7; D possibly corresponds to TRBD1 (5 bases). Between the trimmed V and J ends, which lost 4 bases and 3 bases, there was a span of 17 bases. The germline V gene encodes CDR1 SGDLS and CDR2 YYNGEE. The CDR3 extends over 15 amino acids. The CDR3 is CASSPARGASYEQYF. The CDR3 nucleotides read TGTGCCAGCAGCCCAGCCCGTGGGGCAAGCTACGAGCAGTACTTC.

V and J are TRBV29-1 and TRBJ1-4; no clear D. Germline-derived CDR1 and CDR2 are SQVTM and ANQGSEA. V dropped 4 bases and J dropped 7 bases, with 13 bases sitting between them. CDR3 size: 13 residues. The CDR3 bases are TGCAGCGTTGGAACAGTGGTCGGTGAAAAACTGTTTTTT. It specifies CSVGTVVGEKLFF.

The rearrangement links TRBV2 to TRBJ1-4; 8 bases fit TRBD1. The CDR3 contains 13 residues. Trimming cost V 10 bases and J 2 bases; bases outside gene matches: 3. In germline, CDR1 is SNHLY, CDR2 FYNNEI. CDR3 coding DNA: TGTGCCATCAACAGGGGGACTAATGAAAAACTGTTTTTT. Translating it yields CAINRGTNEKLFF.

The V call is TRBV27, the J call TRBJ1-6; a weak D match, TRBD1 (6 bases). The CDR3 length is 14 residues. Trimming took off 4 bases at V and 5 bases at J, with 9 bases between the two ends. Germline V gene sequence: CDR1 MNHEY, CDR2 SMNVEV (reference sequence). The CDR3 protein is CASSSGQHNSPLHF. CDR3 in DNA: TGTGCCAGCAGTTCTGGACAGCATAATTCACCCCTCCACTTT.